Each of the 24 T cell receptor beta chains below was sequenced from the same sample in a study of T cells expressing NK-cell markers. TCRdb reprocessed the 5' RACE reads and reports one entry per CDR3 protein, with no DNA. In all, the sample yields a few hundred thousand distinct CDR3 sequences. The sample taken for sequencing was blood T cells: a sorted CD56 or NKG2C T cell subset, CD4+ or CD8+ T cells, or bulk PBMC T cells (not recorded which). The receptors originated from a man aged 18-75 years in good health.

The chain recombines TRBV4-2 with TRBJ2-5; lacking DNA, the TRBD2 call made by TCRdb goes unchecked. CDR1 LGHNA and CDR2 YNFKEQ come from the germline V gene. The CDR3 has 16 residues. The CDR3 reads CASSQERPSGGAAQYF.

The gene calls are TRBV28 and TRBJ2-3; as DNA is missing, the TRBD1 call by TCRdb cannot be tested. The CDR3 covers 15 residues. The germline V gene has CDR1 MDHEN and CDR2 SYDVKM. The CDR3 spells CASSPFGRDTRTQYF.

The J gene is TRBJ2-3, the V gene TRBV5-1. The germline CDR1 and CDR2 sequences are SGHRS and YFSETQ. The CDR3 runs 15 residues. CDR3 residues: CASSLATASTDTQYF.

CDR3 region: CASSRGLNTEAFF. This chain uses TRBV7-8 with TRBJ1-1. CDR3 length: 13 amino acids. CDR1 and CDR2 (germline): SGHVS, FQNEAQ.

The rearrangement uses TRBV20-1 and TRBJ2-7; no DNA is available, so the TRBD1 call from TCRdb remains unchecked. This CDR3 region has 13 residues. Per the germline V gene, CDR1 is DFQATT and CDR2 is SNEGSKA (reference sequence). The CDR3 spells CSARAYRDYEQYF.

The CDR3 spells CASSETGTKINYGYTF. This chain joins TRBV5-1 and TRBJ1-2; the TCRdb call, TRBD1, lacks DNA for checking. The CDR3 runs 16 residues. Looked up from germline, CDR1 is SGHRS and CDR2 is YFSETQ. The whole variable domain, filled in from reference TRBV5-1 and TRBJ1-2, reads KAGVTQTPRYLIKTRGQQVTLSCSPISGHRSVSWYQQTPGQGLQFLFEYFSETQRNKGNFPGRFSGRQFSNSRSEMNVSTLELGDSALYLCASSETGTKINYGYTFGSGTRLTVV.

This chain joins TRBV5-1 and TRBJ1-2; checking the TCRdb D call of TRBD1 is not possible without DNA. The germline V gene encodes CDR1 SGHRS and CDR2 YFSETQ. This CDR3 comprises 15 residues. This CDR3 is CASSLPPDRGLGYTF. The full variable domain, its missing parts supplied by reference TRBV5-1 and TRBJ1-2, is KAGVTQTPRYLIKTRGQQVTLSCSPISGHRSVSWYQQTPGQGLQFLFEYFSETQRNKGNFPGRFSGRQFSNSRSEMNVSTLELGDSALYLCASSLPPDRGLGYTFGSGTRLTVV.

The chain is built from TRBV29-1 and TRBJ1-1; TCRdb's D call of TRBD1 is untestable without DNA. The CDR3 sequence is 13 residues long. Germline lookup yields CDR1 SQVTM and CDR2 ANQGSEA. CDR3 region: CSVPGQGRTEAFF.

The chain carries TRBV6-1 and TRBJ1-1; TCRdb gives TRBD1 as the D gene, but with no DNA this cannot be confirmed. Germline V gene sequence: CDR1 MNHNS, CDR2 SASEGT. The CDR3 runs 15 residues. The CDR3 spells CASSERGHGGTEAFF.

This chain uses TRBV5-1 with TRBJ1-1. Per germline, CDR1 SGHRS and CDR2 YFSETQ. The CDR3 sequence is 15 residues long. The CDR3 sequence: CASSLAPGSNTEAFF.

V gene TRBV7-9 combines with J gene TRBJ2-1; as DNA is missing, the TRBD2 call by TCRdb cannot be tested. Germline values: CDR1 SEHNR, CDR2 FQNEAQ (reference sequence). CDR3 size: 16 residues. The CDR3 spells CASSSGTSGGDNEQFF.

V is TRBV4-1 and J is TRBJ2-3; TCRdb's D gene call, TRBD1, goes unchecked for lack of DNA. Germline values: CDR1 MGHRA, CDR2 YSYEKL. CDR3 length: 16 amino acids. Here the CDR3 reads CASSQDLTGGRDTQYF.

The chain recombines TRBV5-1 with TRBJ2-7; TCRdb indicates TRBD2, and absent DNA this call remains unverified. The CDR3 is 15 residues long. From germline, CDR1 is SGHRS and CDR2 YFSETQ. The CDR3 spells CASSSSHIGRHEQYF.

This rearrangement joins TRBV11-2 to TRBJ2-7; TCRdb's assignment of TRBD2 cannot be checked, as there is no DNA. Germline V gene lookup returns CDR1 SGHAT and CDR2 FQNNGV. The CDR3 covers 18 residues. This CDR3 is CASSSRNKTSGGSYEQYF.

The genes are TRBV5-1 and TRBJ2-5; TCRdb's D call of TRBD1 is untestable without DNA. From germline, CDR1 is SGHRS and CDR2 YFSETQ. The length of the CDR3 is 17 residues. The CDR3 sequence: CASSLVLSGDRKETQYF.

The V gene is TRBV19, the J gene TRBJ2-3; there is no DNA to check the TCRdb D call of TRBD1. In germline, CDR1 is LNHDA, CDR2 SQIVND (reference sequence). The CDR3 totals 16 residues. This chain's CDR3 is CASSMARTGGTDTQYF.

The V gene is TRBV11-2, the J gene TRBJ2-5; TCRdb picks TRBD2, but there is no DNA to check that call. Germline loops: CDR1 SGHAT, CDR2 FQNNGV. The CDR3 consists of 16 residues. The CDR3 loop is CASSRGTPVGGETQYF.

The CDR3 region is CSVDKYAGETQYF. The J gene is TRBJ2-5, the V gene TRBV29-1. Germline CDR1 is SQVTM and CDR2 is ANQGSEA. This CDR3 has 13 amino acids. Combining the CDR3 with reference TRBV29-1 and TRBJ2-5 gives the whole variable domain SAVISQKPSRDICQRGTSLTIQCQVDSQVTMMFWYRQQPGQSLTLIATANQGSEATYESGFVIDKFPISRPNLTFSTLTVSNMSPEDSSIYLCSVDKYAGETQYFGPGTRLLVL.

The V call is TRBV2, the J call TRBJ2-5; TCRdb outputs TRBD2, but without DNA this stays unchecked. This CDR3 is built from 15 residues. From germline, CDR1 is SNHLY and CDR2 FYNNEI. CDR3 region: CASSARGHSQETQYF.

The chain links TRBV7-2 to TRBJ2-3; the D gene TCRdb calls, TRBD1, cannot be checked with no DNA. This CDR3 contains 14 residues. CDR1 is SGHTA, CDR2 FQGNSA, per germline. CDR3 in amino acids: CASSAGPSTDTQYF.

The rearrangement uses TRBV12-3 or TRBV12-4 and TRBJ1-2; TCRdb proposes TRBD1, but this gene call is untestable without DNA. The CDR3 length is 14 residues. The CDR3 sequence: CASSQGTGSYGYTF.

The chain has TRBV5-1 and TRBJ1-4. Germline V gives CDR1 SGHRS, CDR2 YFSETQ. The CDR3 is 15 amino acids. CDR3 region: CASSLGRSYNEKLFF.

This chain links TRBV5-1 with TRBJ2-2; TCRdb's assignment of TRBD1 cannot be checked, as there is no DNA. This CDR3 spans 15 amino acids. Germline loops: CDR1 SGHRS, CDR2 YFSETQ. The CDR3 sequence: CASSFPGRNTGELFF.

This rearrangement joins TRBV6-1 to TRBJ2-3. There are 15 residues in the CDR3. The germline V gene has CDR1 MNHNS and CDR2 SASEGT. The CDR3 sequence: CASRLTVSSTDTQYF.